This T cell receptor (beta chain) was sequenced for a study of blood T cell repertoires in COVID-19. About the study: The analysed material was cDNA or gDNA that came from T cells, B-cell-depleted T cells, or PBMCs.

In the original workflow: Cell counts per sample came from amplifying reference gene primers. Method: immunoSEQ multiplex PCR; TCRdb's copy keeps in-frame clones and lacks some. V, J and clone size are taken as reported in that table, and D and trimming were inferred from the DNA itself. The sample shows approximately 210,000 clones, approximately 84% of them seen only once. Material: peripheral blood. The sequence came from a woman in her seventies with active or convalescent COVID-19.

DNA of the CDR3: TGTGCCAGCTCACAGGGAGGCAGCGGGAGAGCGAATGAGCAGTTCTTC. This sequence encodes CASSQGGSGRANEQFF. The chain has TRBV18 and TRBJ2-1; TRBD2 agrees at 8 bases. CDR3 length equals 16 residues. V was clipped by 4 bases and J by 7 bases; unmatched bases: 12. Germline V gene sequence: CDR1 KGHSH, CDR2 LQKENI.